These 12 T cell receptor beta chains originate from one sample sequenced in a study of tumor-infiltrating lymphocytes in localized non-small cell lung cancer. Here immunoSEQ multiplex PCR was the method, and the copy in TCRdb shows in-frame clones only, minus some. Among over 15,000 clones listed, roughly two thirds were seen once. The material sequenced was lung tumor tissue. Receptors were obtained from a human donor with non-small cell lung cancer.

This clone came up a few times. The chain has TRBV11-2 and TRBJ2-7; D is undetermined. V shed 3 bases and J shed 4 bases, with 4 bases lying between them. Germline lookup yields CDR1 SGHAT and CDR2 FQNNGV. The length of the CDR3 is 11 residues. This CDR3 is CASSLAYEQYF. In nucleotides, the CDR3 is TGTGCCAGCAGCTTGGCGTACGAGCAGTACTTC. Full variable domain (remainder filled in from reference TRBV11-2 and TRBJ2-7): EAGVAQSPRYKIIEKRQSVAFWCNPISGHATLYWYQQILGQGPKLLIQFQNNGVVDDSQLPKDRFSAERLKGVDSTLKIQPAKLEDSAVYLCASSLAYEQYFGPGTRLTVT.

V is TRBV5-1 and J is TRBJ2-3; 13 bases map to TRBD2. With 4 bases clipped from V and 6 bases from J, the junction kept 5 bases outside the gene matches. CDR1 SGHRS and CDR2 YFSETQ come from the germline V gene. The CDR3 sequence is 15 residues long. CDR3 region: CASSPGLAGIDTQYF. CDR3 bases: TGCGCCAGCAGCCCGGGACTAGCGGGAATCGATACGCAGTATTTT.

In this sample, this clone turned up a few times. V is TRBV30 and J is TRBJ1-2; no clear D gene. The V and J ends lost 4 bases and 9 bases respectively, with 15 bases between them. This CDR3 region has 12 residues. Germline V CDR1 and CDR2: GTSNPN, SVGIG (reference sequence). In DNA, the CDR3 is TGTGCCTGGACGACCGACGAGGGAAGCTACACCTTC. It translates to CAWTTDEGSYTF.

This clone was counted a few times. The chain joins TRBV7-9 to TRBJ1-2; TRBD1 matches 7 bases. The ends lost 5 bases at V and 7 bases at J; junction bases unmatched: 13. CDR3 length: 15 amino acids. CDR1 SEHNR and CDR2 FQNEAQ come from the germline V gene (reference sequence). CDR3 protein: CASSPRQGDGSGYTF. CDR3 nucleotide sequence: TGTGCCAGCAGCCCTCGACAGGGAGACGGCTCTGGCTACACCTTC.

The chain uses TRBV4-1 and TRBJ2-7; D may correspond to TRBD1 or TRBD2 (5 bases each). Per the germline V gene, CDR1 is MGHRA and CDR2 is YSYEKL. This CDR3 has 17 residues. Deletions cut 4 bases from V and 1 base from J, with 20 bases between. The CDR3, as DNA: TGCGCCAGCAGCCCGACCCAGATAGGGACGGAGTCCTACGAGCAGTACTTC. This codes for CASSPTQIGTESYEQYF.

The V gene is TRBV28, the J gene TRBJ2-7; the D is unclear. This CDR3 is built from 12 residues. Per the germline V gene, CDR1 is MDHEN and CDR2 is SYDVKM. Between the trimmed V and J ends, which lost 6 bases and 1 base, there was a span of 7 bases. The CDR3 protein is CASRATSYEQYF. As DNA, the CDR3 is TGTGCCAGCAGGGCTACTTCCTACGAGCAGTACTTC.

This clone has only a few counts. CDR3 nucleotides: TGTGCCAGCAGTTACAACCGGGACTTTAACTATGGCTACACCTTC. The encoded protein is CASSYNRDFNYGYTF. This chain connects TRBV6-5 to TRBJ1-2; possible D gene TRBD1, 5 bases. CDR3 length: 15 residues. Germline CDR1 and CDR2: MNHEY and SVGAGI. Deletions cut 2 bases from V and 1 base from J, with 11 bases between.

The CDR3 coding sequence is TGTGCCAGCAGCCAAGGTGTGGTGACTAGCGGCTACAATGAGCAGTTCTTC. Translating it yields CASSQGVVTSGYNEQFF. The genes are TRBV4-2 and TRBJ2-1; 9 nucleotides align to TRBD2. Per germline, CDR1 LGHNA and CDR2 YNFKEQ. This CDR3 region has 17 residues. The ends lost 1 base at V and 3 bases at J; junction bases unmatched: 7.

The genes are TRBV6-5 and TRBJ1-2; 7 bases agree with TRBD1. V lost 6 bases, J lost 1 base, and 8 bases stayed unmatched. The CDR3 covers 15 residues. Germline-derived CDR1 and CDR2 are MNHEY and SVGAGI. CDR3 amino acids: CASRFGTDVNYGYTF. In DNA, the CDR3 is TGTGCCAGCAGATTCGGGACAGATGTTAACTATGGCTACACCTTC.

CDR3 amino acids: CASSEGLAGGRGETQYF. CDR3 sequence (DNA): TGTGCCAGCAGCGAAGGACTAGCGGGAGGGCGTGGAGAGACCCAGTACTTC. The J gene is TRBJ2-5, the V gene TRBV9; 15 positions agree with TRBD2. V shed 3 bases, J shed 4 bases, and the junction held 7 bases outside the gene matches. Per the germline V gene, CDR1 is SGDLS and CDR2 is YYNGEE. The length of the CDR3 is 17 residues.

The chain employs TRBV6-5 and TRBJ1-2, with D possibly matching TRBD1 (6 bases). The CDR3 totals 15 residues. Germline-derived CDR1 and CDR2 are MNHEY and SVGAGI. V dropped 6 bases and J dropped 3 bases, with 17 bases sitting between them. In DNA form, the CDR3 reads TGTGCCAGCAGCGATAGGGGGTCCGCGTACTATGGCTACACCTTC. This sequence encodes CASSDRGSAYYGYTF.

V gene TRBV27 combines with J gene TRBJ2-7; D remains unclear. Germline V gene lookup returns CDR1 MNHEY and CDR2 SMNVEV (reference sequence). With 0 bases removed from V and 6 bases from J, the gap between germline ends came to 9 bases. The CDR3 spans 13 residues. CDR3 bases: TGTGCCAGCAGTTTATCGCGAGCCTCCGAGCAGTACTTC. Amino acid sequence: CASSLSRASEQYF.